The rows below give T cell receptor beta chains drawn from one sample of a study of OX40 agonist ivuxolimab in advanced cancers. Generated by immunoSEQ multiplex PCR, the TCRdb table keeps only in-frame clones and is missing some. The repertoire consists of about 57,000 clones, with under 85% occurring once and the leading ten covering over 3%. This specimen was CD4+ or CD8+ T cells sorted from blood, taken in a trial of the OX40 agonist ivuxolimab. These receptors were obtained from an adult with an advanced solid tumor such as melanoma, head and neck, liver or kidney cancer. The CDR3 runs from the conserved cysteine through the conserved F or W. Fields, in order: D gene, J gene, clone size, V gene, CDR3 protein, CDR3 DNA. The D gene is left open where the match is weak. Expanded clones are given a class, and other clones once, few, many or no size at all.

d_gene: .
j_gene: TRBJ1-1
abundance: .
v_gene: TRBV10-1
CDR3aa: CARQYTEAFF
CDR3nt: TGCGCCAGGCAGTACACTGAAGCTTTCTTT

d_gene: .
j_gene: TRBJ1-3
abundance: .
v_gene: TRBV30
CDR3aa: CAWSFGVLSGNTIYF
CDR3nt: TGTGCCTGGAGTTTCGGCGTACTCTCTGGAAACACCATATATTTT

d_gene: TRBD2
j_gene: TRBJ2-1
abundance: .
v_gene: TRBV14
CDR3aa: CASSQERTSVSNNEQFF
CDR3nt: TGTGCCAGCAGCCAAGAACGGACTAGCGTTTCCAACAATGAGCAGTTCTTC

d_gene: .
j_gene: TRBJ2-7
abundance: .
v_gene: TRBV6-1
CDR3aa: CATSGTEDYEQYF
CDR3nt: TGTGCCACCTCCGGGACGGAGGACTACGAGCAGTACTTC

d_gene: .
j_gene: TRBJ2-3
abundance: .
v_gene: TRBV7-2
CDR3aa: CASSFQITDTQYF
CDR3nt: TGTGCCAGCAGCTTCCAGATCACAGATACGCAGTATTTT

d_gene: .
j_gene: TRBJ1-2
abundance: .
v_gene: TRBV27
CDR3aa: CASSPRLGREAGYTF
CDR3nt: TGTGCCAGCAGCCCGAGGTTGGGCAGGGAGGCTGGCTACACCTTC

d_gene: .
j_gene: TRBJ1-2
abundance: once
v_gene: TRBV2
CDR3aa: CASRGGIGGQNNYGYTF
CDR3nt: TGTGCCAGCAGGGGGGGGATAGGAGGGCAAAATAACTATGGCTACACCTTC

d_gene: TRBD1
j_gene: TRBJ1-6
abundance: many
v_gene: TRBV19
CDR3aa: CATTSGQARDNSPLHF
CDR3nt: TGTGCCACAACATCGGGACAGGCCCGGGATAATTCACCCCTCCACTTT

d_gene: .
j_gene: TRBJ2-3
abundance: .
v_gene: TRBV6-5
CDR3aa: CASSYSRRSSTDTQYF
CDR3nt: TGTGCCAGCAGTTACAGCCGGAGGAGTAGCACAGATACGCAGTATTTT

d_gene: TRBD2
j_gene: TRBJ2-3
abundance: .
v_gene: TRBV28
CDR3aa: CASSLMAGVDTQYF
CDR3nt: TGTGCCAGCAGTTTAATGGCGGGGGTAGATACGCAGTATTTT

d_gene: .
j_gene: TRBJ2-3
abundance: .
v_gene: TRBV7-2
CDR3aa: CASSLGAYTDTQYF
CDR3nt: TGTGCCAGCAGCCTGGGGGCCTACACAGATACGCAGTATTTT

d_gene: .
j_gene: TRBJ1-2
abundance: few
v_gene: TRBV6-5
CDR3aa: CASRGPPPQGGYTF
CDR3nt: TGTGCCAGCAGAGGACCGCCCCCCCAAGGGGGCTACACCTTC

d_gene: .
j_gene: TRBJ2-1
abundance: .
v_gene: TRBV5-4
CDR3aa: CASSLDHGTYNEQFF
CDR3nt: TGTGCCAGCAGCCTAGACCACGGGACCTACAATGAGCAGTTCTTC

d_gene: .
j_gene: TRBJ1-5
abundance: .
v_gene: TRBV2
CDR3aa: CASSRTGLQYQPQHF
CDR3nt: TGTGCCAGCAGTCGAACGGGACTACAATATCAGCCCCAGCATTTT

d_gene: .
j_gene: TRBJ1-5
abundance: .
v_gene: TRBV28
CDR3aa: CASSLFLAPSNQPQHF
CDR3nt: TGTGCCAGCAGTTTATTTCTGGCCCCCAGCAATCAGCCCCAGCATTTT

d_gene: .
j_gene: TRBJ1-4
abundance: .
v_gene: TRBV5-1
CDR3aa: CASSLRDGRQNEKLFF
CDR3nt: TGCGCCAGCAGCCTTAGGGACGGGCGACAGAATGAAAAACTGTTTTTT